The clone carrying this TCR beta chain was counted only a few times. Its target is not known. The data originate from a study of cytomegalovirus exposure and HLA in healthy donors. Trimming at V came to 4 bases and at J to 5 bases, leaving 12 bases not matched to a gene. From germline, CDR1 is LGHNA and CDR2 YSLEER. This CDR3 is built from 16 residues. Broader study findings: Reportedly, diagnosis of cytomegalovirus status by the classifier showed high specificity and sensitivity. Rare sequences made up most TCRs, while some public TCRs were found in many donors. Sequencing depth roughly uniform across donors was assumed in presence/absence analyses.

The PCR contained 60 Vbeta and 13 Jbeta primers. The repertoire was sequenced with immunoSEQ multiplex PCR; TCRdb's copy has only in-frame clones and lacks some. Among 100,000 or so clones listed, about 80% were seen once. The sequenced material came from PBMCs. V gene TRBV4-3 combines with J gene TRBJ1-2; 8 nucleotides match TRBD1. The sequence came from a man aged 25 to 40 in good health and CMV-seronegative. Here the CDR3 DNA reads TGCGCCAGCAGCCCCCAGGACAGGGTGTTTAGGTATGGCTACACCTTC. It codes for CASSPQDRVFRYGYTF.